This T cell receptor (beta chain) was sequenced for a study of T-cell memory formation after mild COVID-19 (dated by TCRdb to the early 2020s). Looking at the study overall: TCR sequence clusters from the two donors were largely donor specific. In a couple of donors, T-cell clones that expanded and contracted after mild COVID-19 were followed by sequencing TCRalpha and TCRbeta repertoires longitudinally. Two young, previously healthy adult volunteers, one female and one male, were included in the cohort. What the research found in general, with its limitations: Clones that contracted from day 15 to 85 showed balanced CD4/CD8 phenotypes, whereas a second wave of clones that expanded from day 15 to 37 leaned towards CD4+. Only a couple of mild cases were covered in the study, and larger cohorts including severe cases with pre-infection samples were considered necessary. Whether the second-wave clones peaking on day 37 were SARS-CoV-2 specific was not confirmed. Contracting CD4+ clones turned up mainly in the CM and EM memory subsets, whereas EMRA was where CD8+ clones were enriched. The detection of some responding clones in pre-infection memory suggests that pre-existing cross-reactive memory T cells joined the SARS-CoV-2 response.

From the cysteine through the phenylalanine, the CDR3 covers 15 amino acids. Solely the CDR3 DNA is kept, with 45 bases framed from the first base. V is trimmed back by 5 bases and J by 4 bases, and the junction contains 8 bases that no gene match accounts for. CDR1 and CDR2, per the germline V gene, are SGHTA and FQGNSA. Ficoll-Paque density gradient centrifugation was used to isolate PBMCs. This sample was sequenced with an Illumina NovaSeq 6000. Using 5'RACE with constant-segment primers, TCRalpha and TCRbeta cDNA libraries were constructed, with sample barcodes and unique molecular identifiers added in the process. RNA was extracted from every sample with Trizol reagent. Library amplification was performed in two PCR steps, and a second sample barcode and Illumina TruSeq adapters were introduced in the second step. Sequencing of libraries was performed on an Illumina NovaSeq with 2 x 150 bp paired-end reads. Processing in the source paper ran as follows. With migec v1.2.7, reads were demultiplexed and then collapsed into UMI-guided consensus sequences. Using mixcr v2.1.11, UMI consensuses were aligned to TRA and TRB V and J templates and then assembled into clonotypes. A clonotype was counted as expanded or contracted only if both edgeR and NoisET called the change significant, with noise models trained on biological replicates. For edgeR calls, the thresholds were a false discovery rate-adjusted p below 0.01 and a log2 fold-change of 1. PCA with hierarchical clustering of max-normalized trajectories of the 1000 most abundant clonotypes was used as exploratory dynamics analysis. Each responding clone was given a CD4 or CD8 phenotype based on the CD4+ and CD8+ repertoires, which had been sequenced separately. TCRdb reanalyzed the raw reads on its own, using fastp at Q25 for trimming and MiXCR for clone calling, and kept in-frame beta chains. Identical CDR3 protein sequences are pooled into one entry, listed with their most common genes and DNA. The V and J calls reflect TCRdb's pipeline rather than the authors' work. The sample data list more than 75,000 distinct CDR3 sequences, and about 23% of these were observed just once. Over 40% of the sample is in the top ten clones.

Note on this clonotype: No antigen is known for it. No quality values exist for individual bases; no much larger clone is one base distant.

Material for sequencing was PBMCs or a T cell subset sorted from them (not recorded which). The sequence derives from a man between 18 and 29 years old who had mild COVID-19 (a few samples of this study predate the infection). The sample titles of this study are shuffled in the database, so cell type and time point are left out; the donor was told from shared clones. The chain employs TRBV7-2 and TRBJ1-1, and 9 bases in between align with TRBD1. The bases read TGTGCCAGCAGCCCAGGGACAGGGATGGGCACTGAAGCTTTCTTT. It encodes CASSPGTGMGTEAFF.